This is a list of T cell receptor beta chains from one sample in a study of cytomegalovirus exposure and HLA in healthy donors. Assay used: immunoSEQ multiplex PCR; TCRdb lists only in-frame clones, some missing. The profile covers approximately 210,000 clones, with 80% to 85% appearing a single time and approximately 1% taken by the ten largest. The source material was PBMCs. The receptor source for this set is a woman in her forties in good health and CMV-seronegative. Both conserved end residues are part of each CDR3. The D gene is left open where the match is weak. The size entry is marked missing in some rows and otherwise reads once, few, many or a size class.

v_call	clone_size	d_call	j_call	cdr3_nt	cdr3_aa
TRBV7-2	.	.	TRBJ2-1	TGTGCCAGCAGCTTAAGCGGCAGCGCTATAATCAATGAGCAGTTCTTC	CASSLSGSAIINEQFF
TRBV11-3	.	TRBD2	TRBJ2-1	TGTGCCAGCAGCTTAGTCATTAGCGGGAGGGCGTCCTACAATGAGCAGTTCTTC	CASSLVISGRASYNEQFF
TRBV5-1	.	.	TRBJ2-7	TGCGCCAGCAGCGGGGACATCGGCACCTACGAGCAGTACTTC	CASSGDIGTYEQYF
TRBV14	.	TRBD1	TRBJ2-1	TGTGCCAGCAGTCCGGGACAGGGGCCCTATGAGCAGTTCTTC	CASSPGQGPYEQFF
TRBV29-1	.	.	TRBJ2-2	TGCAGCGTCACCCGGGAGAACACCGGGGAGCTGTTTTTT	CSVTRENTGELFF
TRBV7-2	.	.	TRBJ2-7	TGTGCCAGCAGCTCCAAGACAGGAACTTACGAGCAGTACTTC	CASSSKTGTYEQYF
TRBV19	once	.	TRBJ1-1	TGTGCCAGTAGTATAGTCGGAATCCGGGGGAACACTGAAGCTTTCTTT	CASSIVGIRGNTEAFF
TRBV7-6	.	TRBD2	TRBJ2-1	TGTGCCAGCAGCTTAGAGCGGGACCCCTTTTGGGATGAGCAGTTCTTC	CASSLERDPFWDEQFF
TRBV7-9	.	.	TRBJ1-1	TGTGCCAGCAGTTTTAGCGCGGGAGGGGGATGGACTGAAGCTTTCTTT	CASSFSAGGGWTEAFF
TRBV7-3	.	.	TRBJ2-6	TGTGCCAGCAGCACACAGGGCTCTGGGGCCAACGTCCTGACTTTC	CASSTQGSGANVLTF
TRBV27	few	TRBD1	TRBJ1-1	TGTGCCAGCAGTCGATCCGGGACAGGTGGGGTCACTGAAGCTTTCTTT	CASSRSGTGGVTEAFF
TRBV29-1	.	.	TRBJ1-1	TGCAGCGGGAGTGGGGGGACGGGATGGGACACTGAAGCTTTCTTT	CSGSGGTGWDTEAFF
TRBV23-1	.	.	TRBJ2-1	TGCGCCAGCAGTCAGTACAGGGCCTACAATGAGCAGTTCTTC	CASSQYRAYNEQFF
TRBV10-3	.	.	TRBJ1-2	TGTGCCATCAGTGAGGCAGGACTACCCAATGGCTACACCTTC	CAISEAGLPNGYTF
TRBV4-3	few	TRBD2	TRBJ2-1	TGCGCCAGCAGCCAAGACCCAGCGGGAGCGTACAATGAGCAGTTCTTC	CASSQDPAGAYNEQFF
TRBV19	.	.	TRBJ2-7	TGTGCCAGTAGTGCTCAGGGGTACTACGAGCAGTACTTC	CASSAQGYYEQYF
TRBV9	once	.	TRBJ1-2	TGTGCCAGCAGCGTAGGTGGGAGCGGCTACACCTTC	CASSVGGSGYTF
TRBV30	.	.	TRBJ2-3	TGTGCCTGGGGCAACGGAGGGGGGGTCACAGATACGCAGTATTTT	CAWGNGGGVTDTQYF
TRBV5-6	.	.	TRBJ1-2	TGTGCCAGCAGGGAAGGGGGCTATGGCTACACCTTC	CASREGGYGYTF
TRBV7-3	.	.	TRBJ2-3	TGTGCCAGCAGCTCCCAGGCTAGCACAGATACGCAGTATTTT	CASSSQASTDTQYF
TRBV6-1	.	.	TRBJ2-1	TGTGCCAGCAGCGGCTCCTACAATGAGCAGTTCTTC	CASSGSYNEQFF
TRBV4-2	.	TRBD2	TRBJ2-3	TGTGCCAGCGGGACTAGCGGGGGAGTAAGCACAGATACGCAGTATTTT	CASGTSGGVSTDTQYF
TRBV7-3	.	TRBD2	TRBJ2-2	TGTGCCAGCCGGCGGGAGTGGGCCGGGGAGCTGTTTTTT	CASRREWAGELFF
TRBV27	.	TRBD1	TRBJ1-1	TGTGCCTCCAGCAGGTTCACAGGGGGCCGGATTAGGAACACTGAAGCTTTCTTT	CASSRFTGGRIRNTEAFF
TRBV7-2	few	.	TRBJ2-7	TGTGCCAGCAGCTTAGGCACGAGGTACGAGCAGTACTTC	CASSLGTRYEQYF
TRBV21-1	.	.	TRBJ2-7	TGTGCCAGCAGCAGCGGCAACCGGACTAGCGGGACCTACGAGCAGTACTTC	CASSSGNRTSGTYEQYF
TRBV4-1	few	.	TRBJ1-2	TGCGCCAGCAGCCAAGACCCTAGGTCTTCTTATGGCTACACCTTC	CASSQDPRSSYGYTF
TRBV30	once	.	TRBJ1-2	TGTGCCTGGAGTGCCGGGACTAACTATGGCTACACCTTC	CAWSAGTNYGYTF
TRBV29-1	.	.	TRBJ2-2	TGCAGCGGGGGGGCCGGGGAGCTGTTTTTT	CSGGAGELFF
TRBV4-1	.	.	TRBJ1-1	TGCGCCAGCAGCCAGAGCGGACAGCCGAACACTGAAGCTTTCTTT	CASSQSGQPNTEAFF
TRBV11-2	.	.	TRBJ2-3	TGTGCCAGCAGCTTGTGGGGGGAGGGGGAAGCAGATACGCAGTATTTT	CASSLWGEGEADTQYF
TRBV2	.	TRBD1	TRBJ2-7	TGTGCCAGCAGTGGGAGACAGGGGACCTACGAGCAGTACTTC	CASSGRQGTYEQYF
TRBV7-9	.	.	TRBJ1-2	TGTGCTACTTGGGGGGGGGCGCCAACTTTGAAAGGCTACACCTTC	CATWGGAPTLKGYTF
TRBV30	.	.	TRBJ2-1	TGTGCCTGGAGTTGGAGCGGGCCTTACAATGAGCAGTTCTTC	CAWSWSGPYNEQFF
TRBV6-5	.	.	TRBJ1-2	TGTGCCAGCAGCCAGGGCCGCTATGGCTACACCTTC	CASSQGRYGYTF
TRBV4-3	once	TRBD2	TRBJ2-5	TGCGCCAGCAGCCAACAGGGACTAGTTCTAGAGACCCAGTACTTC	CASSQQGLVLETQYF
TRBV4-3	.	TRBD2	TRBJ2-3	TGCACCAGCAGCCAAGGGGGACTAGCGGGAGGCTACACAGATACGCAGTATTTT	CTSSQGGLAGGYTDTQYF
TRBV19	.	.	TRBJ2-3	TGTGCCAGTAGTATCCTGGCTAGCGATACGCAGTATTTT	CASSILASDTQYF
TRBV9	.	.	TRBJ1-5	TGTGCCAGCAGCGTAGGGTCGGAGGCGTCCAACACCCAGCATTTT	CASSVGSEASNTQHF
TRBV7-2	once	TRBD2	TRBJ2-1	TGTGCCAGCAGCTTAGGACTAGCGGAGGTTATTGAGCAGTTCTTC	CASSLGLAEVIEQFF
TRBV10-3	.	.	TRBJ1-5	TGTGCCATCAGTGAGAGGGTGGGGCCTTATAGCAATCAGCCCCAGCATTTT	CAISERVGPYSNQPQHF
TRBV9	.	TRBD1	TRBJ1-1	TGTGCCAGCAGCCCAGGGGACAGAATCCCTGAAGCTTTCTTT	CASSPGDRIPEAFF